The T cell receptor beta chain described here comes from a study of T-cell memory formation after mild COVID-19. Turning to the study itself: There were largely donor-specific TCR clusters.

This clonotype was picked up a small number of times. TCRdb itself ran the 5' RACE reads through MiXCR, one entry per CDR3 protein. The sample has hundreds of thousands of distinct CDR3 sequences, about a sixth seen once. The specimen sequenced was PBMCs or a T cell subset sorted from them (not recorded which). This TCR was recovered from a man between 18 and 29 years old who had mild COVID-19 (a few samples of this study predate the infection). Cell type and time point are not known.

The chain's CDR3 is CASSLSEGSGYTF. As DNA, the CDR3 is TGTGCCAGCAGTTTATCAGAGGGGAGTGGCTACACCTTC. V gene TRBV27 combines with J gene TRBJ1-2; D is perhaps TRBD1 (5 bases). Trimming pared 0 bases from V and 7 bases from J, leaving 9 bases between. From germline, CDR1 is MNHEY and CDR2 SMNVEV (reference sequence). This CDR3 has 13 residues.